The 12 T cell receptor beta chains below come from one sample, sequenced in a study of shared clonotypes between healthy human individuals. Here immunoSEQ multiplex PCR was the method, and the copy in TCRdb shows in-frame clones only, minus some. This sample yields around 700,000 clones, of which under 95% are seen a single time; about a quarter belongs to the top ten. Terminally differentiated effector memory CD45RA+ cells were left out of the naive CD8 fraction, which was CD45RO-negative and positively selected for CCR7. Specimen: naive CD8+ T cells sorted from blood. The receptors were gathered from a man aged 25-45 years in good health.

The rearrangement links TRBV9 to TRBJ2-1; D not resolved. The CDR3 consists of 12 residues. Per the germline V gene, CDR1 is SGDLS and CDR2 is YYNGEE. V lost 3 bases and J 7 bases, leaving 8 bases between the germline ends. The CDR3, as DNA: TGTGCCAGCAGCGCCTGGAGTAATGAGCAGTTCTTC. The encoded protein is CASSAWSNEQFF.

This chain links TRBV7-8 with TRBJ1-2, with 9 positions matching TRBD1. Germline CDR1 is SGHVS and CDR2 is FQNEAQ. The length of the CDR3 is 17 residues. The ends lost 2 bases at V and 6 bases at J; junction bases unmatched: 13. Here the CDR3 reads CASSLKGLGTGNNGYTF. The CDR3 coding sequence is TGTGCCAGCAGCTTAAAGGGCCTCGGGACAGGGAATAATGGCTACACCTTC. The entire variable domain, with the rest obtained from reference TRBV7-8 and TRBJ1-2, is as follows: GAGVSQSPRYKVAKRGQDVALRCDPISGHVSLFWYQQALGQGPEFLTYFQNEAQLDKSGLPSDRFFAERPEGSVSTLKIQRTQQEDSAVYLCASSLKGLGTGNNGYTFGSGTRLTVV.

This chain uses TRBV6-4 with TRBJ2-1; D may be TRBD2 (6 bases). Per germline, CDR1 MRHNA and CDR2 SNTAGT. The CDR3 covers 18 residues. Trimming shortened V by 0 bases and J by 1 base, and 16 bases separated the two germline ends. CDR3 loop: CASSDSLMSAGSYNEQFF. The CDR3 DNA follows: TGTGCCAGCAGTGACTCTCTTATGTCGGCGGGATCCTACAATGAGCAGTTCTTC.

The rearrangement joins TRBV9 to TRBJ2-7, with 7 bases fitting TRBD2. Germline V gene lookup returns CDR1 SGDLS and CDR2 YYNGEE. This CDR3 comprises 15 residues. V lost 4 bases to trimming and J lost 4 bases; unmatched junction nucleotides: 11. The CDR3 DNA reads as TGTGCCAGCAGCCTTAAGCGGGATAGAACTTACGAGCAGTACTTC. This codes for CASSLKRDRTYEQYF.

The chain carries TRBV27 and TRBJ2-2, with D hard to call. Germline CDR1 is MNHEY and CDR2 is SMNVEV (reference sequence). This CDR3 has 15 amino acids. The V gene lost 8 bases and the J gene lost 6 bases, with 19 bases spanning the gap. The CDR3 region is CASGPPNRGAGELFF. CDR3 nucleotide sequence: TGTGCCAGCGGCCCCCCCAATCGCGGTGCCGGGGAGCTGTTTTTT.

The chain recombines TRBV6-1 with TRBJ2-2; 8 positions match TRBD2. The CDR3 has 17 residues. The germline gives CDR1 MNHNS, CDR2 SASEGT. The J segment lost 6 bases and the V segment lost 4 bases, leaving 13 bases of the junction unmatched. CDR3 in DNA: TGTGCCAGCAGTGCCGAGGTAGCGGGAATCGGGGCCGGGGAGCTGTTTTTT. It encodes CASSAEVAGIGAGELFF.

The V gene is TRBV7-9, the J gene TRBJ2-1; D might be TRBD2 (5 bases). Trimming took off 6 bases at V and 4 bases at J, with 28 bases between the two ends. The CDR3 runs to 19 residues. CDR1 and CDR2 from the germline V gene are SEHNR and FQNEAQ (reference sequence). CDR3 loop: CASSGETPTFQFGYNEQFF. CDR3 sequence (DNA): TGTGCCAGCAGTGGGGAGACACCTACATTCCAGTTCGGTTACAATGAGCAGTTCTTC. The full variable domain, with the rest looked up from reference TRBV7-9 and TRBJ2-1, is DTGVSQNPRHKITKRGQNVTFRCDPISEHNRLYWYRQTLGQGPEFLTYFQNEAQLEKSRLLSDRFSAERPKGSFSTLEIQRTEQGDSAMYLCASSGETPTFQFGYNEQFFGPGTRLTVL.

In its sample, this clone was seen a few times. The rearrangement joins TRBV6-4 to TRBJ2-1; D not certain. CDR1 is MRHNA, CDR2 SNTAGT, per germline. With 6 bases removed from V and 3 bases from J, the gap between germline ends came to 9 bases. The CDR3 is 13 amino acids. The CDR3 bases are TGTGCCAGCAGCCGAGCTAACTACAATGAGCAGTTCTTC. Amino acid sequence: CASSRANYNEQFF.

The chain joins TRBV5-4 to TRBJ2-2; possible D gene TRBD2, 6 bases. This CDR3 has 14 residues. V was trimmed by 6 bases and J by 1 base, leaving 10 bases between them. CDR1 SGHNT and CDR2 YYREEE come from the germline V gene (reference sequence). The CDR3 sequence is CASNGGMNTGELFF. The CDR3 region has the DNA TGTGCCAGCAATGGGGGGATGAACACCGGGGAGCTGTTTTTT.

This rearrangement joins TRBV7-6 to TRBJ2-7; 7 bases align to TRBD1. This CDR3 is built from 15 residues. Per the germline V gene, CDR1 is SGHVS and CDR2 is FNYEAQ. The ends lost 3 bases at V and 4 bases at J; junction bases unmatched: 9. The CDR3 DNA is TGTGCCAGCAGCTTGAGCCGGGACAGAGTATACGAGCAGTACTTC. Protein product: CASSLSRDRVYEQYF.

The chain recombines TRBV27 with TRBJ2-2; D might be TRBD1 (6 bases). Between the trimmed V and J ends, which lost 3 bases and 4 bases, there was a span of 15 bases. The V gene's germline CDR1 is MNHEY and CDR2 SMNVEV (reference sequence). The CDR3 has 16 amino acids. The CDR3 protein is CASSFRGGYLTGELFF. CDR3 coding DNA: TGTGCCAGCAGTTTCAGGGGCGGGTATCTCACCGGGGAGCTGTTTTTT.

J is TRBJ2-1 and V is TRBV6-5, with a weak D call TRBD2 (5 bases). Per germline, CDR1 MNHEY and CDR2 SVGAGI. Trimming shortened V by 5 bases and J by 8 bases, and 19 bases separated the two germline ends. The CDR3 has 15 amino acids. The CDR3 sequence: CASSPRGLAGDEQFF. The CDR3 coding sequence is TGTGCCAGCAGTCCCCGAGGGCTAGCCGGGGATGAGCAGTTCTTC.